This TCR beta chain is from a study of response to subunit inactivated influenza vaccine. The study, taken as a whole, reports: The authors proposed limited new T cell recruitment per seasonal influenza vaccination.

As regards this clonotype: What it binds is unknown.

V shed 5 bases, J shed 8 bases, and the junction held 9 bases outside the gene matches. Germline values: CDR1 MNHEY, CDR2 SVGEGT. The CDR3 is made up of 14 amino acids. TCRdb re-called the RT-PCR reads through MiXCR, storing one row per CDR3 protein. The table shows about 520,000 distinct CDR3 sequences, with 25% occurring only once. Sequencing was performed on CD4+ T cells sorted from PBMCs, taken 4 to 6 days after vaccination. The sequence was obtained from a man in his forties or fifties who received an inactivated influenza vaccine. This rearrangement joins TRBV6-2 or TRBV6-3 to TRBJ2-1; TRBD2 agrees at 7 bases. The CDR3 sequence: CASSERDEWDEQFF. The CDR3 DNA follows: TGTGCCAGCAGTGAGCGGGACGAATGGGATGAGCAGTTCTTC.